A single sample gave rise to the 27 T cell receptor beta chains below, sequenced in a study of blood T cell repertoires in COVID-19. Measured with immunoSEQ multiplex PCR; TCRdb has only the in-frame clones, and not every one. The repertoire consists of under 200,000 clones, with around 87% occurring once and the leading ten covering 20% to 25%. Specimen: PBMCs or T cells enriched from blood (not recorded which). The receptors originated from a woman aged 40 to 50 in a cohort exposed to, infected with or recovered from COVID-19 (not recorded which).

This clone showed up just once. This rearrangement joins TRBV7-2 to TRBJ1-5, with D possibly being TRBD1 (6 bases). The germline V gene has CDR1 SGHTA and CDR2 FQGNSA. V lost 5 bases to trimming and J lost 5 bases, with 19 bases between them. The CDR3 totals 16 residues. CDR3 coding DNA: TGTGCCAGCAGCCAAGGGGGATACAGGAGAGATCAGCCCCAGCATTTT. It encodes CASSQGGYRRDQPQHF.

V gene TRBV2 combines with J gene TRBJ2-3; TRBD2 matches at 9 bases. Germline CDR1 and CDR2: SNHLY and FYNNEI. The CDR3 has 16 residues. Unmatched junction bases numbered 9, after V lost 8 bases and J lost 0 bases. This chain's CDR3 is CASGGGGALSTDTQYF. The CDR3 DNA is TGTGCCAGCGGGGGCGGGGGGGCCCTTAGCACAGATACGCAGTATTTT.

The chain recombines TRBV4-1 with TRBJ2-3, with 7 positions matching TRBD1. V shed 0 bases and J 4 bases; nucleotides not matched to a gene: 7. Germline-derived CDR1 and CDR2 are MGHRA and YSYEKL. There are 16 residues in the CDR3. The CDR3 region has the DNA TGCGCCAGCAGCCAAGAGTTGGCCAGGGGGTCAGATACGCAGTATTTT. This translates into CASSQELARGSDTQYF.

This clone was counted only a few times. The chain's CDR3 is CASSLPRGTEAFF. CDR3 in DNA: TGTGCCAGCAGCTTACCCAGGGGTACTGAAGCTTTCTTT. The chain links TRBV13 to TRBJ1-1, with D perhaps TRBD1 (6 bases). CDR1 and CDR2 from the germline V gene are PRHDT and FYEKMQ (reference sequence). V lost 2 bases and J 5 bases, leaving 9 bases between the germline ends. This CDR3 has 13 amino acids.

V gene TRBV5-1 combines with J gene TRBJ2-3; weak D call: TRBD1 (7 bases). The length of the CDR3 is 15 residues. Trimming stripped 3 bases from V and 1 base from J, with 12 bases between. Per germline, CDR1 SGHRS and CDR2 YFSETQ. The CDR3 reads CASSSAGQRTDTQYF. CDR3 nucleotides: TGCGCCAGCAGCTCGGCGGGACAGCGCACAGATACGCAGTATTTT.

The chain joins TRBV6-5 to TRBJ1-5; 7 bases are shared with TRBD1. The CDR3 is 15 residues long. Losses at the gene ends were 6 bases for V and 1 base for J; bases not matched to a gene: 6. The germline CDR1 and CDR2 sequences are MNHEY and SVGAGI. The DNA for the CDR3 is TGTGCCAGCAGCCCCCAGGGGGAGAGCAATCAGCCCCAGCATTTT. Amino acid sequence: CASSPQGESNQPQHF.

This clone showed up just a few times. The gene calls are TRBV4-1 and TRBJ1-5, with 7 nucleotides matching TRBD1. Germline CDR1 reads MGHRA; CDR2 reads YSYEKL. This CDR3 contains 19 residues. After removal of 4 bases from V and 5 bases from J, the junction contained 20 bases not matched to a gene. The CDR3 region has the DNA TGCGCCAGCAGCCCAACCCCCTATTTGACAGGGAGTAGGGATCAGCCCCAGCATTTT. Translation: CASSPTPYLTGSRDQPQHF.

The chain has TRBV7-6 and TRBJ2-1; weak D call: TRBD2 (6 bases). CDR3 length equals 15 residues. V was cut by 2 bases and J by 7 bases, with 15 bases left in between. The germline V gene has CDR1 SGHVS and CDR2 FNYEAQ. As DNA, the CDR3 is TGTGCCAGCAGCTTATGGCGGGGACCTGCTAATGAGCAGTTCTTC. Translated, it gives CASSLWRGPANEQFF.

V is TRBV27 and J is TRBJ2-3; the match to TRBD2 covers 12 bases. CDR1 and CDR2 from the germline V gene are MNHEY and SMNVEV (reference sequence). Trimming cost V 9 bases and J 6 bases; bases outside gene matches: 10. The CDR3 covers 15 residues. The chain's CDR3 is CASASASGGADTQYF. The CDR3 nucleotides read TGTGCCAGTGCGTCGGCTAGCGGGGGGGCGGATACGCAGTATTTT.

The table lists this clone with a count of one. J is TRBJ1-1 and V is TRBV10-3; maybe TRBD1 (6 bases). The CDR3 consists of 18 residues. The V gene lost 2 bases and the J gene lost 6 bases, with 25 bases spanning the gap. In germline, CDR1 is ENHRY, CDR2 SYGVKD. CDR3 region: CAISETYLQGASYAEAFF. The CDR3 DNA is TGTGCCATCAGTGAGACCTACCTACAGGGAGCGAGCTACGCTGAAGCTTTCTTT.

The rearrangement joins TRBV4-1 to TRBJ1-3, with TRBD1 matching 7 bases. The CDR3 spans 16 residues. Per germline, CDR1 MGHRA and CDR2 YSYEKL. Trimming removed 1 base from V and 2 bases from J; junction bases left unmatched: 5. DNA for the CDR3: TGCGCCAGCAGCCAAGGACAGGGACCGGCTGGAAACACCATATATTTT. Translating gives CASSQGQGPAGNTIYF.

This clone has just a few counts. The chain recombines TRBV7-5 with TRBJ1-4; the D segment call TRBD1 is taken from the table without a DNA check. TRBV7-5 is reported as a pseudogene. The CDR3 has 16 amino acids. The CDR3 region is CVRRYGTGDDNEKLFF. In DNA, the CDR3 is TGTGTCAGAAGATACGGGACAGGGGATGATAATGAAAAACTGTTTTTT.

This sequence joins TRBV25-1 and TRBJ2-1; 7 nucleotides agree with TRBD2. V trimming: 4 bases; J trimming: 10 bases; junction bases outside the gene matches: 13. Germline-derived CDR1 and CDR2 are MGHDK and SYGVNS. The CDR3 totals 15 residues. CDR3 coding DNA: TGTGCCAGCAGTGGGAGCGGGAACAAGGGAAGGGAGCAGTTCTTC. Its translation: CASSGSGNKGREQFF.

This clone turned up a few times. The chain carries TRBV9 and TRBJ1-4; D unresolved. V lost 0 bases and J 8 bases, leaving 11 bases between the germline ends. The germline gives CDR1 SGDLS, CDR2 YYNGEE. This CDR3 has 14 residues. The CDR3 bases are TGTGCCAGCAGCGTAGGGTGGGGAGGGGAAAAACTGTTTTTT. This sequence encodes CASSVGWGGEKLFF.

The genes are TRBV3-1 (or the pseudogene TRBV3-2) and TRBJ1-2; perhaps TRBD1 as D (6 bases). CDR1 LGHDT and CDR2 YNNKEL come from the germline V gene (reference sequence). The CDR3 extends over 15 amino acids. V lost 5 bases and J lost 6, with 19 bases in between. Here the CDR3 DNA reads TGTGCCAGCAGCTTCAAGGGTAGGGGGATCGATGGCTACACCTTC. Translated, it gives CASSFKGRGIDGYTF.

The genes are TRBV11-2 and TRBJ1-2; 11 bases fit TRBD1. The CDR3 is 14 amino acids. Germline V gives CDR1 SGHAT, CDR2 FQNNGV. The V and J ends lost 3 bases and 7 bases, in that order; junction bases with no gene match: 4. The CDR3 loop is CASSFWTGGIGYTF. For the CDR3, the DNA is TGTGCCAGCAGCTTTTGGACAGGGGGCATTGGCTACACCTTC.

V and J are TRBV7-9 and TRBJ2-3; possible D gene TRBD2, 6 bases. The CDR3 contains 15 residues. Germline CDR1 reads SEHNR; CDR2 reads FQNEAQ (reference sequence). Trimming took off 3 bases at V and 2 bases at J, with 12 bases between the two ends. The CDR3 is CASSLNLANTDTQYF. The CDR3 nucleotides are TGTGCCAGCAGCTTGAACCTAGCGAACACAGATACGCAGTATTTT.

The chain recombines TRBV13 with TRBJ2-1; 10 bases line up with TRBD1. Per germline, CDR1 PRHDT and CDR2 FYEKMQ (reference sequence). The V gene end was trimmed by 5 bases and the J gene end by 6 bases; junction bases not matched to a gene: 7. This CDR3 has 15 residues. CDR3: CASSPGQGRFNEQFF. The DNA for the CDR3 is TGTGCCAGCAGCCCGGGACAGGGGCGATTCAATGAGCAGTTCTTC.

The chain couples TRBV5-1 to TRBJ1-5; D is perhaps TRBD1 (6 bases). V lost 1 base, J lost 3 bases, and 14 bases lay in between. CDR3 length: 16 amino acids. From germline, CDR1 is SGHRS and CDR2 YFSETQ. The CDR3 DNA follows: TGCGCCAGCAGCTTGACTTCGGGGGGGCTCAATCAGCCCCAGCATTTT. It is translated as CASSLTSGGLNQPQHF.

This chain links TRBV13 with TRBJ2-1; 11 bases align to TRBD2. The CDR3 is 15 amino acids. The junction had 6 bases not matched to a gene; V was cut back by 4 bases and J by 7 bases. CDR1 is PRHDT, CDR2 FYEKMQ, per germline (reference sequence). This CDR3 reads CASSSTSGSLNEQFF. The CDR3 DNA is TGTGCCAGCAGCTCCACTAGCGGGAGTCTAAATGAGCAGTTCTTC.

This chain joins TRBV27 and TRBJ2-7; D possibly corresponds to TRBD2 (6 bases). Germline loops: CDR1 MNHEY, CDR2 SMNVEV (reference sequence). The germline V and J ends were trimmed by 4 bases and 0 bases, with 10 bases remaining between them. The CDR3 loop spans 14 amino acids. CDR3 region: CASSYASDSYEQYF. The CDR3 DNA sequence: TGTGCCAGCAGTTACGCTAGCGACTCCTACGAGCAGTACTTC.

The rearrangement links TRBV7-9 to TRBJ1-3; D is possibly TRBD1 (6 bases). The V end was cut by 5 bases, the J end by 4 bases, with 18 bases between. The germline V gene has CDR1 SEHNR and CDR2 FQNEAQ (reference sequence). This CDR3 contains 16 residues. The CDR3 sequence: CASSSPRGAAGNTIYF. The CDR3 DNA reads TGTGCCAGCAGCAGCCCGCGGGGGGCAGCGGGAAACACCATATATTTT.

The CDR3 region is CASKIQGTGELFF. The CDR3 nucleotides are TGTGCCAGTAAGATACAGGGCACCGGGGAGCTGTTTTTT. The V gene is TRBV19, the J gene TRBJ2-2, with a possible D match to TRBD1 (6 bases). Deletions cut 7 bases from V and 4 bases from J, with 10 bases between. The CDR3 is made up of 13 amino acids. The germline V gene encodes CDR1 LNHDA and CDR2 SQIVND (reference sequence).

J is TRBJ1-2 and V is TRBV19; no definite D call. V was cut by 10 bases and J by 3 bases, with 15 bases left in between. The length of the CDR3 is 13 residues. The germline V gene encodes CDR1 LNHDA and CDR2 SQIVND (reference sequence). Written as DNA, the CDR3 is TGTGCCACCCAGGAGGGAGTTTACTATGGCTACACCTTC. This translates into CATQEGVYYGYTF.

The J gene is TRBJ2-7, the V gene TRBV7-9; perhaps TRBD1 as D (6 bases). Per the germline V gene, CDR1 is SEHNR and CDR2 is FQNEAQ (reference sequence). The CDR3 is made up of 13 amino acids. V dropped 6 bases and J dropped 3 bases, with 12 bases sitting between them. CDR3 loop: CASRIGTNYEQYF. CDR3 DNA sequence: TGTGCCAGCAGGATTGGGACAAACTACGAGCAGTACTTC.

J is TRBJ2-7 and V is TRBV15; TRBD1 is a possible D gene (6 bases). The CDR3 is made up of 14 amino acids. The germline gives CDR1 LNHNV, CDR2 YYDKDF (reference sequence). The ends were cut back, 5 bases at V and 2 bases at J, with 13 bases in the middle. The CDR3 reads CATSEQGSTYEQYF. DNA of the CDR3: TGTGCCACCAGCGAACAGGGTTCCACCTACGAGCAGTACTTC. Supplemented by reference TRBV15 and TRBJ2-7, the full variable domain reads DAMVIQNPRYQVTQFGKPVTLSCSQTLNHNVMYWYQQKSSQAPKLLFHYYDKDFNNEADTPDNFQSRRPNTSFCFLDIRSPGLGDTAMYLCATSEQGSTYEQYFGPGTRLTVT.

This clone was found once. The chain carries TRBV9 and TRBJ2-3, with D maybe TRBD2 (5 bases). The CDR3 spans 13 residues. V lost 4 bases and J lost 4, with 10 bases in between. Germline CDR1 and CDR2: SGDLS and YYNGEE. CDR3 in DNA: TGTGCCAGCAGCCCCGGAGGAGCAGATACGCAGTATTTT. Translation: CASSPGGADTQYF.